Detailed here is one TCR beta chain. Its specificity is not known. Unique molecular identifiers were added to individual cDNA molecules. MiXCR was run by TCRdb on the 5' RACE reads, yielding one entry per CDR3 protein. The sample shows approximately 50,000 distinct CDR3 sequences, roughly 11% of them seen only once. The data were obtained in a study of early T cells in non-severe SARS-CoV-2 infection. Study-wide context: The input, bulk RNA from unsorted whole blood, was sequenced, and chains were unpaired. The study's findings and limits: Matching with VDJdb favored anti-spike CD8 responses (missing private and CD4 specificities).

The CDR3 spans 16 residues. Germline loops: CDR1 SGHRS, CDR2 YFSETQ. V dropped 0 bases and J dropped 1; count of bases not matched to a gene: 3. J is TRBJ2-3 and V is TRBV5-1; 9 positions agree with TRBD2. What was sequenced was whole blood. The receptor was isolated from an adult who was a healthcare worker with PCR-confirmed SARS-CoV-2 infection or an uninfected control (not recorded which). In nucleotides, the CDR3 is TGCGCCAGCAGCTTGGGAGCTAGCGGGGGCACAGATACGCAGTATTTT. This sequence encodes CASSLGASGGTDTQYF.